This T cell receptor beta chain was profiled in a study of cytomegalovirus exposure and HLA in healthy donors. About this clone: No antigen is known for it.

Broader study findings: In a later analysis, HLA-C alleles had the fewest associated TCRs, DRB1 alleles the most. Looking again later, the authors saw that most CMV-associated TCR beta chains seemed HLA-restricted.

The CDR3 spans 17 residues. V shed 5 bases and J shed 1 base, with 20 bases lying between them. From germline, CDR1 is SGHVS and CDR2 FQNEAQ. Primers included in the PCR were 60 Vbeta and 13 Jbeta primers. Assay: immunoSEQ multiplex PCR; the TCRdb copy retains only in-frame clones and omits some. The sample has roughly 100,000 clones, around 73% seen once; the top ten hold 3% to 3.5%. The sequence derives from a middle-aged woman in good health and CMV-seronegative. The chain couples TRBV7-8 to TRBJ1-1, with a weak D call TRBD1 (5 bases). The specimen sequenced was PBMCs. The CDR3 DNA is TGTGCCAGCAGCCCAACTGTCCCACAGGTCCCGAACACTGAAGCTTTCTTT. It translates to CASSPTVPQVPNTEAFF.